A single sample gave rise to the 18 T cell receptor beta chains below, sequenced in a study of T-cell memory formation after mild COVID-19. TCRdb reprocessed the 5' RACE reads with MiXCR, giving one entry per CDR3 protein. The table records about 320,000 distinct CDR3 sequences, roughly an eighth of them present only once. Source material: PBMCs or a T cell subset sorted from them (not recorded which). The receptors come from a man aged 18-30 years who had mild COVID-19 (a few samples of this study predate the infection). Cell type and time point are not known.

This clonotype was seen a handful of times. The J gene is TRBJ1-1, the V gene TRBV3-1; D may be TRBD1 (5 bases). The germline CDR1 and CDR2 sequences are LGHDT and YNNKEL (reference sequence). The CDR3 consists of 13 residues. V was cut by 2 bases and J by 5 bases, with 9 bases left in between. The CDR3 here is CASSQRGVTEAFF. CDR3 sequence (DNA): TGTGCCAGCAGCCAACGAGGGGTAACTGAAGCTTTCTTT.

This rearrangement joins TRBV2 to TRBJ1-5; D might be TRBD1 (6 bases). Germline V gene data show CDR1 as SNHLY and CDR2 as FYNNEI. CDR3 size: 14 residues. Trimming took off 7 bases at V and 4 bases at J, with 14 bases between the two ends. Here the CDR3 reads CASMAGALNQPQHF. The DNA of the CDR3 is TGTGCCAGCATGGCGGGGGCTTTGAATCAGCCCCAGCATTTT.

The rearrangement uses TRBV20-1 and TRBJ2-5; D remains ambiguous. Germline lookup yields CDR1 DFQATT and CDR2 SNEGSKA (reference sequence). The V and J ends lost 3 bases and 0 bases respectively, with 5 bases between them. This CDR3 spans 12 amino acids. The DNA for the CDR3 is TGCAGTGCTAGCCTGTACCAAGAGACCCAGTACTTC. As protein: CSASLYQETQYF.

This clonotype was seen at least ten times. The genes are TRBV20-1 and TRBJ2-2, with TRBD2 as a possible D gene (5 bases). The V end lost 3 bases, the J end lost 0 bases, and 8 bases lay between the germline ends. There are 14 residues in the CDR3. Germline CDR1 is DFQATT and CDR2 is SNEGSKA (reference sequence). The CDR3 sequence is CSARPTTNTGELFF. CDR3 nucleotide sequence: TGCAGTGCTAGGCCGACTACGAACACCGGGGAGCTGTTTTTT.

This rearrangement joins TRBV6-2 or TRBV6-3 to TRBJ2-7, with 9 bases identical to TRBD1. The CDR3 totals 13 residues. V gave up 8 bases and J gave up 6 bases; unmatched junction bases: 8. Germline CDR1 reads MNHEY; CDR2 reads SVGEGT. CDR3 in amino acids: CASGQGKFGEQYF. In DNA, the CDR3 is TGTGCCAGCGGACAGGGGAAATTTGGCGAGCAGTACTTC.

This clonotype was seen only a few times. The CDR3 bases are TGTGCCAGCAGCTTAGCCCAACCTAGGGACCCAAGAGCTCAGCCCCAGCATTTT. It encodes CASSLAQPRDPRAQPQHF. The chain carries TRBV7-2 and TRBJ1-5; TRBD1 is a possible D gene (5 bases). This CDR3 contains 18 residues. Germline lookup yields CDR1 SGHTA and CDR2 FQGNSA. Trimming took off 0 bases at V and 6 bases at J, with 21 bases between the two ends.

This chain joins TRBV5-1 and TRBJ1-4; D possibly corresponds to TRBD1 (6 bases). Germline V lookup: CDR1 SGHRS, CDR2 YFSETQ. Trimming stripped 2 bases from V and 8 bases from J, with 13 bases between. The CDR3 contains 14 residues. CDR3: CASSFTGREEKLFF. As DNA, the CDR3 is TGCGCCAGCAGCTTCACAGGGAGGGAAGAAAAACTGTTTTTT.

The sample holds many counts of this clonotype. This sequence joins TRBV28 and TRBJ2-3, with D possibly being TRBD2 (6 bases). Germline loops: CDR1 MDHEN, CDR2 SYDVKM. The CDR3 spans 16 residues. V lost 5 bases, J lost 8 bases, and 23 bases lay in between. Here the CDR3 reads CASSPPGVRSPGTQYF. The CDR3 nucleotides read TGTGCCAGCAGTCCCCCGGGAGTACGAAGTCCGGGTACGCAGTATTTT.

This clonotype was counted only a few times. V is TRBV5-1 and J is TRBJ2-1, with TRBD1 identical over 7 bases. The germline gives CDR1 SGHRS, CDR2 YFSETQ. This CDR3 has 14 amino acids. Trimming took 6 bases from V and 8 from J; bases not matched to a gene: 11. The CDR3 region is CASTLQGSRDEQFF. The DNA for the CDR3 is TGCGCCAGCACCTTACAGGGGTCGAGAGATGAGCAGTTCTTC.

This clonotype was picked up a small number of times. The chain has TRBV20-1 and TRBJ2-1; the D gene is possibly TRBD1 (6 bases). V dropped 7 bases and J dropped 3 bases, with 19 bases sitting between them. The CDR3 totals 15 residues. Germline CDR1 is DFQATT and CDR2 is SNEGSKA (reference sequence). The CDR3 protein is CSVTGPGHFYNEQFF. CDR3 nucleotides: TGCAGTGTCACTGGGCCGGGACACTTCTACAATGAGCAGTTCTTC.

V gene TRBV7-9 combines with J gene TRBJ2-3; perhaps TRBD2 as D (5 bases). Germline-derived CDR1 and CDR2 are SEHNR and FQNEAQ (reference sequence). The CDR3 is made up of 11 amino acids. The V gene lost 6 bases and the J gene lost 13 bases, with 14 bases spanning the gap. The CDR3 region has the DNA TGTGCCAGCAGTACTAGAGGGTCGGAGTATTTT. Its translation is CASSTRGSEYF.

V and J are TRBV6-2 or TRBV6-3 and TRBJ1-1; D is unclear. Germline loops: CDR1 MNHEY, CDR2 SVGEGT. This CDR3 is built from 15 residues. Trimming removed 0 bases from V and 4 bases from J, with 12 bases in between. CDR3: CASSYSMSSFTEAFF. CDR3 bases: TGTGCCAGCAGTTACTCGATGAGCTCTTTCACTGAAGCTTTCTTT.

The table lists this clonotype with a few counts. The V gene is TRBV12-3 or TRBV12-4, the J gene TRBJ1-1, with 7 bases that match TRBD1. This CDR3 is built from 14 residues. Losses at the gene ends were 6 bases for V and 3 bases for J; bases not matched to a gene: 7. In DNA form, the CDR3 reads TGTGCCAGCAGGCGAGGAGACAGGGACACTGAAGCTTTCTTT. Amino acids: CASRRGDRDTEAFF.

This clonotype was recorded a few times. The rearrangement links TRBV5-1 to TRBJ1-1, with a tentative D call TRBD1 (6 bases). Trimming removed 5 bases at V and 2 bases at J, with 13 bases between. Germline CDR1 reads SGHRS; CDR2 reads YFSETQ. This CDR3 contains 14 residues. CDR3 in amino acids: CASSWGAANTEAFF. The CDR3, as DNA: TGCGCCAGCAGTTGGGGGGCCGCCAACACTGAAGCTTTCTTT.

This clonotype was seen ten or more times. The V gene is TRBV4-3, the J gene TRBJ1-3; the D gene is possibly TRBD1 (6 bases). CDR3 length: 14 residues. The V gene lost 4 bases and the J gene lost 4 bases, with 11 bases spanning the gap. Germline-derived CDR1 and CDR2 are LGHNA and YSLEER. CDR3 in amino acids: CASSPGDSGNTIYF. CDR3 DNA: TGCGCCAGCAGCCCAGGGGATTCCGGAAACACCATATATTTT.

This clonotype was found a few times. V usage is TRBV27 and J usage is TRBJ2-1; TRBD1 or TRBD2 may be the D gene (5 bases each). Germline loops: CDR1 MNHEY, CDR2 SMNVEV (reference sequence). The V gene lost 4 bases and the J gene lost 5 bases, with 18 bases spanning the gap. This CDR3 has 16 residues. CDR3 DNA sequence: TGTGCCAGCAGTTCCTTCGAGGGGATGGGTAACAATGAGCAGTTCTTC. It codes for CASSSFEGMGNNEQFF.

V gene TRBV6-2 or TRBV6-3 combines with J gene TRBJ1-3; D call uncertain. Germline values: CDR1 MNHEY, CDR2 SVGEGT. The CDR3 runs to 12 residues. Trimming took 8 bases from V and 4 from J, leaving 9 bases between them. The CDR3 DNA reads as TGTGCCAGCGGAGATTCCGGAAACACCATATATTTT. Translation: CASGDSGNTIYF.

This clonotype occurred a few times. This chain links TRBV5-1 with TRBJ1-4, with D uncertain. Trimming removed 0 bases from V and 0 bases from J, with 9 bases in between. CDR3 size: 16 residues. Germline CDR1 and CDR2: SGHRS and YFSETQ. The CDR3 sequence: CASSLGDYTTNEKLFF. As DNA, the CDR3 is TGCGCCAGCAGCTTGGGGGATTATACAACTAATGAAAAACTGTTTTTT. The whole variable domain, filled in from reference TRBV5-1 and TRBJ1-4, reads KAGVTQTPRYLIKTRGQQVTLSCSPISGHRSVSWYQQTPGQGLQFLFEYFSETQRNKGNFPGRFSGRQFSNSRSEMNVSTLELGDSALYLCASSLGDYTTNEKLFFGSGTQLSVL.